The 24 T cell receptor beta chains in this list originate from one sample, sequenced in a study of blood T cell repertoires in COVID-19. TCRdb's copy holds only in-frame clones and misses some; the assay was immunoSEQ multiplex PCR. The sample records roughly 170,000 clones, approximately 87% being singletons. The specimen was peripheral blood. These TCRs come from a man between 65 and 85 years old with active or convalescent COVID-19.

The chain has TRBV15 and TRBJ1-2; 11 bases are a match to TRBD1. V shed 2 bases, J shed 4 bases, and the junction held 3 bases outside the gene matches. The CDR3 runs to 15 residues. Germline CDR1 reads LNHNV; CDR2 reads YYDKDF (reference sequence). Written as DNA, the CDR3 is TGTGCCACCAGCAGAAGGGACAGGGGGGCCTATGGCTACACCTTC. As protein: CATSRRDRGAYGYTF.

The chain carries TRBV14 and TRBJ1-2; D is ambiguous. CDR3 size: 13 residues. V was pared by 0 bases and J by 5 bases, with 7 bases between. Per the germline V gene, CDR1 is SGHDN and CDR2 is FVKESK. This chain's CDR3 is CASSQDQAYGYTF. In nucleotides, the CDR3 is TGTGCCAGCAGCCAAGATCAAGCTTATGGCTACACCTTC.

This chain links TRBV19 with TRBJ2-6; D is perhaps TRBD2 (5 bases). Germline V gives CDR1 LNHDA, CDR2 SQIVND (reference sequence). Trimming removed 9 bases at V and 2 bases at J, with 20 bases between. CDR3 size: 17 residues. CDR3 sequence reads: CASVRRGGGPGANVLTF. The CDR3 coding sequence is TGTGCCAGCGTCCGCCGGGGTGGTGGCCCTGGGGCCAACGTCCTGACTTTC.

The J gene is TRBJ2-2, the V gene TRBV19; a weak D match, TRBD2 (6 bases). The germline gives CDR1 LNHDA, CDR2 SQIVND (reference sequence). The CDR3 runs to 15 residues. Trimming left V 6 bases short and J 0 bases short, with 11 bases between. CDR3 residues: CASRASETNTGELFF. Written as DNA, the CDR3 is TGTGCCAGTAGAGCTAGCGAAACGAACACCGGGGAGCTGTTTTTT.

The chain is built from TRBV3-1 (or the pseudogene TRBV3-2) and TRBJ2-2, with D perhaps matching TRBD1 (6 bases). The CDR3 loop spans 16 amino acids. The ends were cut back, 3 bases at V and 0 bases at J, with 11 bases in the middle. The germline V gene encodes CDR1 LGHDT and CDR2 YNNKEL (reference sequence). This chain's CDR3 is CASSQGHSPNTGELFF. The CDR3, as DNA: TGTGCCAGCAGCCAGGGACATTCACCGAACACCGGGGAGCTGTTTTTT.

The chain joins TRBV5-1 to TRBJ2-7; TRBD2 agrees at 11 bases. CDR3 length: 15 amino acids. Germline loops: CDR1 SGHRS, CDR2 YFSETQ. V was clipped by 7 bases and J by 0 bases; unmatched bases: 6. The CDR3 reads CASGRLAGNSYEQYF. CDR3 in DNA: TGCGCCAGCGGTAGACTAGCGGGAAACTCCTACGAGCAGTACTTC. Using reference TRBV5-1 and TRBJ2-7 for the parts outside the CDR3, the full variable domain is KAGVTQTPRYLIKTRGQQVTLSCSPISGHRSVSWYQQTPGQGLQFLFEYFSETQRNKGNFPGRFSGRQFSNSRSEMNVSTLELGDSALYLCASGRLAGNSYEQYFGPGTRLTVT.

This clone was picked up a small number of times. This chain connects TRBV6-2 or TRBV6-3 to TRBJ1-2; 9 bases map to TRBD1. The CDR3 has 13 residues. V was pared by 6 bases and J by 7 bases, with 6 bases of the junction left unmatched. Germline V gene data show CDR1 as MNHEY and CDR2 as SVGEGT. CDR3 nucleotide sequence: TGTGCCAGCAGCTTAGGACAGGGGCTTGGCTACACCTTC. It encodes CASSLGQGLGYTF.

The DNA for the CDR3 is TGTGCCAGCAGCTGGACCGGGACAGACTTATACGAGCAGTACTTC. Translation gives CASSWTGTDLYEQYF. The V gene is TRBV5-5, the J gene TRBJ2-7; TRBD1 matches at 7 bases. V was pared by 3 bases and J by 4 bases, with 10 bases of the junction left unmatched. The CDR3 runs to 15 residues. Germline CDR1 is SGHKS and CDR2 is YYEKEE (reference sequence).

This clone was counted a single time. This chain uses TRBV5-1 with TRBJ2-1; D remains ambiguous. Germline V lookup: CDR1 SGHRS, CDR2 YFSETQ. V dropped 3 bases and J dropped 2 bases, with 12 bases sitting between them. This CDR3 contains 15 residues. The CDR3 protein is CASSSSDSPYNEQFF. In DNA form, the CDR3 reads TGCGCCAGCAGCTCCTCAGATTCCCCCTACAATGAGCAGTTCTTC.

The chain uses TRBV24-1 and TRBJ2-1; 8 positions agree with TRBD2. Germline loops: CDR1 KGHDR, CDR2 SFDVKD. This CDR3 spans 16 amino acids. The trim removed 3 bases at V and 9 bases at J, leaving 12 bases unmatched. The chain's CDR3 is CATSDRAGGPTGEQFF. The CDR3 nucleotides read TGTGCCACCAGTGATAGGGCGGGAGGCCCCACAGGTGAGCAGTTCTTC.

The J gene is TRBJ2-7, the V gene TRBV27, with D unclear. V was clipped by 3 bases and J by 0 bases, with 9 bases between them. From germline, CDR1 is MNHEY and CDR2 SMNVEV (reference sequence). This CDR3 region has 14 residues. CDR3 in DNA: TGTGCCAGCAGTTTGCGGCGGAACTCCTACGAGCAGTACTTC. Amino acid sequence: CASSLRRNSYEQYF.

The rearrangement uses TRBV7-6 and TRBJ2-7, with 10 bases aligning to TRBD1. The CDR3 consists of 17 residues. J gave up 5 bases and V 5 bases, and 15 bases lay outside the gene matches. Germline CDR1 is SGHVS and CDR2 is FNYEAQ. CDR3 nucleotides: TGTGCCAGCAGCCTTGCGGGGACAGGGGCACCCCCGGACGAGCAGTACTTC. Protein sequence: CASSLAGTGAPPDEQYF.

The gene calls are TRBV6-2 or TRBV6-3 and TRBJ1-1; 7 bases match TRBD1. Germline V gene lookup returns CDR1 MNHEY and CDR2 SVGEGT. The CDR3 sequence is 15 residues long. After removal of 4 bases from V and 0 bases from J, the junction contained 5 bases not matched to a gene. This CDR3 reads CASSWGTVMNTEAFF. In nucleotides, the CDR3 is TGTGCCAGCAGTTGGGGGACAGTCATGAACACTGAAGCTTTCTTT.

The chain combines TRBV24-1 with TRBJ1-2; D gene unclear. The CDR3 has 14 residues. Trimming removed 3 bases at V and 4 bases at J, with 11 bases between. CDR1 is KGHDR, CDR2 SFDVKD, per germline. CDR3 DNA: TGTGCCACCAGTGATCGAAGCCTCTCCTATGGCTACACCTTC. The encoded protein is CATSDRSLSYGYTF.

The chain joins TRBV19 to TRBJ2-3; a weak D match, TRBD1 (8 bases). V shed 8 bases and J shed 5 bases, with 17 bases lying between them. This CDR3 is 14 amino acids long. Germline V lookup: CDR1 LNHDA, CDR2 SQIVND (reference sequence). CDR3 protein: CASCDRGGRDTQYF. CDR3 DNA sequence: TGTGCCAGTTGCGACAGGGGAGGGAGAGATACGCAGTATTTT.

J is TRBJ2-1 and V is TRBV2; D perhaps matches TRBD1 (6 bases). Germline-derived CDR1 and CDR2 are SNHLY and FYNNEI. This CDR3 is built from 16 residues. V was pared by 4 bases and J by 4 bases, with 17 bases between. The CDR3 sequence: CASSVPRDTFYNEQFF. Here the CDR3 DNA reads TGTGCCAGCAGTGTCCCCCGGGACACCTTTTACAATGAGCAGTTCTTC.

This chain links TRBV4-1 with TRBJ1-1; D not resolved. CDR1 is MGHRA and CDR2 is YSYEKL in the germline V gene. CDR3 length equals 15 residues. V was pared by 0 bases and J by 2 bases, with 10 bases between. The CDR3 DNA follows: TGCGCCAGCAGCCAAGAGGTTGGGCTTAACACTGAAGCTTTCTTT. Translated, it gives CASSQEVGLNTEAFF.

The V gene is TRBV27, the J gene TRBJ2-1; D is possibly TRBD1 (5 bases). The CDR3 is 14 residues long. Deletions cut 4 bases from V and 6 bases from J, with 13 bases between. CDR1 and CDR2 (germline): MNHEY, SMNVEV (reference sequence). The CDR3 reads CASSSPDTLNEQFF. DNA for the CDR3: TGTGCCAGCAGTTCACCGGACACGCTCAATGAGCAGTTCTTC.

CDR3 in DNA: TGTGCCAGCAGCTTAGGGTCGGGACAGAGGAGCAATCAGCCCCAGCATTTT. Translating it yields CASSLGSGQRSNQPQHF. The chain employs TRBV5-6 and TRBJ1-5; 7 bases match TRBD1. CDR3 size: 17 residues. Germline values: CDR1 SGHDT, CDR2 YYEEEE. Trimming took 2 bases from V and 1 from J; bases not matched to a gene: 9.

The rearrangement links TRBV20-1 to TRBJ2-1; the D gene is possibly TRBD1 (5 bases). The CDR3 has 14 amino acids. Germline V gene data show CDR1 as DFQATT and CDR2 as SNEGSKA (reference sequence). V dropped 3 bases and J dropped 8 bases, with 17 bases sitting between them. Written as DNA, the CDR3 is TGCAGTGCTAGTTTGGACACCACTTCAGATGAGCAGTTCTTC. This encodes CSASLDTTSDEQFF.

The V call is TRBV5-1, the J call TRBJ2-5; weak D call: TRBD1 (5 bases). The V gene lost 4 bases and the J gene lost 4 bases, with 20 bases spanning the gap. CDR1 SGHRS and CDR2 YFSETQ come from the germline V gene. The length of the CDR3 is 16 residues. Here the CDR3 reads CASSPGHSPARETQYF. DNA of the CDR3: TGCGCCAGCAGCCCCGGACATTCTCCCGCAAGAGAGACCCAGTACTTC. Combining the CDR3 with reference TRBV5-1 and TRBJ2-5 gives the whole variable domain KAGVTQTPRYLIKTRGQQVTLSCSPISGHRSVSWYQQTPGQGLQFLFEYFSETQRNKGNFPGRFSGRQFSNSRSEMNVSTLELGDSALYLCASSPGHSPARETQYFGPGTRLLVL.

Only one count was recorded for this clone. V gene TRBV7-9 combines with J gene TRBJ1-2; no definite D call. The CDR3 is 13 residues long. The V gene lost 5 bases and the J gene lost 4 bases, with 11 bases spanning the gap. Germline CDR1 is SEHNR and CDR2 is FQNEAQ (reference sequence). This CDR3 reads CASSQEQPYGYTF. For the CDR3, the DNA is TGTGCCAGCAGCCAGGAACAACCCTATGGCTACACCTTC.

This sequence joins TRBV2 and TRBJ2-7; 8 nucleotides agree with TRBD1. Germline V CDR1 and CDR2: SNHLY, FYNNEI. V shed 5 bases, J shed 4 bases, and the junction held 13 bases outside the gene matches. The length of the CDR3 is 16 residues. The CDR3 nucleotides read TGTGCCAGCAGTTTCCTCAACAGGGGGTCTGGTTACGAGCAGTACTTC. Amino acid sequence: CASSFLNRGSGYEQYF.

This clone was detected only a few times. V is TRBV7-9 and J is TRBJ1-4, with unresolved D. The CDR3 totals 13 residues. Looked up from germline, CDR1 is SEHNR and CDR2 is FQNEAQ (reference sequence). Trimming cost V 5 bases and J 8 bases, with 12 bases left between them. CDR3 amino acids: CASSLDTKEKLFF. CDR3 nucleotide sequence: TGTGCCAGCAGCCTAGACACGAAGGAAAAACTGTTTTTT.